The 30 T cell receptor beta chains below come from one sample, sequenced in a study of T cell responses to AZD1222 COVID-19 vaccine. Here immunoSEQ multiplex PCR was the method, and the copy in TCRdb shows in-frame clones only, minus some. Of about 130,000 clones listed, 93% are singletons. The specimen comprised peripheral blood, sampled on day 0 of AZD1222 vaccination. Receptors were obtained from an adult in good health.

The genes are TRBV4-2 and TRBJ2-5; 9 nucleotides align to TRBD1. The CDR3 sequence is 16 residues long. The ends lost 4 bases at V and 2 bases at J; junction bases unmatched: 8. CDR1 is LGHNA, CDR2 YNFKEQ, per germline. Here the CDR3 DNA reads TGTGCCAGCAGCCCCTCCCACAGGGGGCCGCAAGAGACCCAGTACTTC. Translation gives CASSPSHRGPQETQYF.

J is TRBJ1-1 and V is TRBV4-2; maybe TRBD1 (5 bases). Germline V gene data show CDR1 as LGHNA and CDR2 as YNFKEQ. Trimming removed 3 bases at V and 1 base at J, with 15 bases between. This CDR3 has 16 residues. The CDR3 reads CASSQIRQRQNTEAFF. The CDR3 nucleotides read TGTGCCAGCAGCCAGATCCGACAGCGCCAGAACACTGAAGCTTTCTTT.

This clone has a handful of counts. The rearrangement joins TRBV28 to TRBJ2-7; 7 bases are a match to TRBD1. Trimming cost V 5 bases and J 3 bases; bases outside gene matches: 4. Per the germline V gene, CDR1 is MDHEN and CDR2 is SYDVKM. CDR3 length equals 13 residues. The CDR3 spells CASSQGQNYEQYF. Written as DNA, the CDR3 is TGTGCCAGCAGTCAGGGACAGAACTACGAGCAGTACTTC.

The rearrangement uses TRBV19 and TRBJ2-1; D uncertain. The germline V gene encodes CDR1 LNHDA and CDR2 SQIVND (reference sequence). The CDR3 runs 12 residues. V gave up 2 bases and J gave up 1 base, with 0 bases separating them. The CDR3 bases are TGTGCCAGTAGTATATCCTACAATGAGCAGTTCTTC. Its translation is CASSISYNEQFF.

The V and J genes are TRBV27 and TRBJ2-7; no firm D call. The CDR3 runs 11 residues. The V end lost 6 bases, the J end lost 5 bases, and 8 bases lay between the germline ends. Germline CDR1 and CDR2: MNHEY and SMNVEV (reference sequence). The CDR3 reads CASSGPHEQYF. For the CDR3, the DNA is TGTGCCAGCAGCGGACCACACGAGCAGTACTTC.

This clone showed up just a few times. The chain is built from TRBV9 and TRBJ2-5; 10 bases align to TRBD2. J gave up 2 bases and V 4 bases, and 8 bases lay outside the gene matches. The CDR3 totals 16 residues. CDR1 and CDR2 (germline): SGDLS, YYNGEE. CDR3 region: CASSQSGLAAQETQYF. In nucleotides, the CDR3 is TGTGCCAGCAGCCAGAGTGGACTAGCGGCTCAAGAGACCCAGTACTTC.

CDR3 protein: CASSPGGQAFF. CDR3 DNA: TGTGCCAGCAGCCCAGGGGGGCAGGCTTTCTTT. The chain recombines TRBV5-4 with TRBJ1-1; 7 bases map to TRBD1. Germline V gene lookup returns CDR1 SGHNT and CDR2 YYREEE (reference sequence). V was clipped by 4 bases and J by 11 bases; unmatched bases: 5. The length of the CDR3 is 11 residues.

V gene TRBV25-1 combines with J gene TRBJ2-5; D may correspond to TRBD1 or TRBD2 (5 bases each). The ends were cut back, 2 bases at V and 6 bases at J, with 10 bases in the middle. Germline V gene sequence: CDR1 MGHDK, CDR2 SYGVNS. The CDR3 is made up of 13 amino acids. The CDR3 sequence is CASSEGGRKTQYF. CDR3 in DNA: TGTGCCAGCAGTGAAGGGGGAAGAAAGACCCAGTACTTC.

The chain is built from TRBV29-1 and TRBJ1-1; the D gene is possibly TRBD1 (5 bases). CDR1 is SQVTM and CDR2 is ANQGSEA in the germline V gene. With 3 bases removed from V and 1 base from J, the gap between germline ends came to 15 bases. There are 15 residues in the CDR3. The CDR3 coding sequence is TGCAGCGTTGACCCCAGTGGGGGGAGGAACACTGAAGCTTTCTTT. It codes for CSVDPSGGRNTEAFF.

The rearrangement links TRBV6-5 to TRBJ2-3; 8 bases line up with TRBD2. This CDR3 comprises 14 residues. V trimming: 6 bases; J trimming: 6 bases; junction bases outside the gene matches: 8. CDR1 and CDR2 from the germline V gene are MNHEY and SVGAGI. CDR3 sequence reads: CASRRWPGGDTQYF. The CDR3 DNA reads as TGTGCCAGCAGACGTTGGCCGGGAGGGGATACGCAGTATTTT.

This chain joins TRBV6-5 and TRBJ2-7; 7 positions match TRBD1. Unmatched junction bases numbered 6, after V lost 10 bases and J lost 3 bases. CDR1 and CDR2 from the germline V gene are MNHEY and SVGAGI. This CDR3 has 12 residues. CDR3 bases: TGTGCCACACAGGGGCCATACTACGAGCAGTACTTC. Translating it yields CATQGPYYEQYF.

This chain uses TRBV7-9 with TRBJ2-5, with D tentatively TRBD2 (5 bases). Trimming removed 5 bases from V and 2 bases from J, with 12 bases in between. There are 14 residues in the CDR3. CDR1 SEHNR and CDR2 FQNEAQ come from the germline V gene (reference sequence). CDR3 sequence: CASSPGGGQETQYF. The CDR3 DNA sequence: TGTGCCAGCAGCCCGGGCGGCGGGCAAGAGACCCAGTACTTC.

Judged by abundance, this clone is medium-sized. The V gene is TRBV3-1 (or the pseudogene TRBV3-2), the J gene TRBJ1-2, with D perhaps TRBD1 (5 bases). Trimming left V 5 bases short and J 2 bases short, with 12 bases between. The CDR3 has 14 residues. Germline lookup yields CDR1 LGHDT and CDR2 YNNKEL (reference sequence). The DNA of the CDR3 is TGTGCCAGCAGCGTCTCAGACAGAAACTATGGCTACACCTTC. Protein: CASSVSDRNYGYTF.

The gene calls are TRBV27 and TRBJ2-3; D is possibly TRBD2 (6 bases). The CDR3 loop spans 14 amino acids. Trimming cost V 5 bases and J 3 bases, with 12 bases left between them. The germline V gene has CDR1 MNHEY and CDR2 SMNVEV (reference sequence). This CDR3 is CASSPWTMTDTQYF. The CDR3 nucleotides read TGTGCCAGCAGTCCGTGGACTATGACAGATACGCAGTATTTT.

CDR3 sequence: CASSQERTSGSQETQYF. CDR3 in DNA: TGCGCCAGCAGCCAAGAGAGAACTAGCGGTTCACAAGAGACCCAGTACTTC. This chain connects TRBV4-3 to TRBJ2-5; TRBD2 agrees at 8 bases. The CDR3 covers 17 residues. CDR1 and CDR2 from the germline V gene are LGHNA and YSLEER. V lost 0 bases to trimming and J lost 2 bases; unmatched junction nucleotides: 8.

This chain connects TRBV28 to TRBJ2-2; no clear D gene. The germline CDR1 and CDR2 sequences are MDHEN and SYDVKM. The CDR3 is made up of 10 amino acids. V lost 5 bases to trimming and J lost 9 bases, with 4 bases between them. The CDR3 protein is CASSGRELFF. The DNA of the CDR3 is TGTGCCAGCAGTGGCCGGGAGCTGTTTTTT.

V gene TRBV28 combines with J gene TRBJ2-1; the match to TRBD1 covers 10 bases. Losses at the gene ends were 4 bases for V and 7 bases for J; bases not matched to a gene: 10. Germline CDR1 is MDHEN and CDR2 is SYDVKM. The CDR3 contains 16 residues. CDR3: CASSSSGTGDGNEQFF. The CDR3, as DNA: TGTGCCAGCAGTTCCTCCGGGACAGGGGACGGGAATGAGCAGTTCTTC.

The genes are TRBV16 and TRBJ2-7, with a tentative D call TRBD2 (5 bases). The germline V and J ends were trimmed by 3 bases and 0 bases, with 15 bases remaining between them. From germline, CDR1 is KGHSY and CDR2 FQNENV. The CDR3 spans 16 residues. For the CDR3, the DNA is TGTGCCAGCAGCCACCCTGGACTGGCGAGCTCCTACGAGCAGTACTTC. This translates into CASSHPGLASSYEQYF.

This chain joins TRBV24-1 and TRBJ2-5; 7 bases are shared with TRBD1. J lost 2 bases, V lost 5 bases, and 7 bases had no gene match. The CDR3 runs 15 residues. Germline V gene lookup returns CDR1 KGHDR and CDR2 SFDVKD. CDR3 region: CATSVTGAGQETQYF. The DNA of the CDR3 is TGTGCCACCAGTGTAACAGGGGCTGGGCAAGAGACCCAGTACTTC.

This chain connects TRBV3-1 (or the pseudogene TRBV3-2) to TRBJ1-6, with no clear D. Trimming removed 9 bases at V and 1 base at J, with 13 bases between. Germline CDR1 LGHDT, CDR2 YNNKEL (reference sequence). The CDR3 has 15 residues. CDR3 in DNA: TGTGCCAGTACAACGTCAGGTTCCTATAATTCACCCCTCCACTTT. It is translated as CASTTSGSYNSPLHF.

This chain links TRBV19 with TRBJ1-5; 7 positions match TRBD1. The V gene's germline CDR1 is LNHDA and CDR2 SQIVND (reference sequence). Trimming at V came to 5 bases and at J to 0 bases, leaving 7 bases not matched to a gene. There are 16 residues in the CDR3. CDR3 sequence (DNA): TGTGCCAGTAGTCCCTGGGACAGCGATAGCAATCAGCCCCAGCATTTT. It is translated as CASSPWDSDSNQPQHF.

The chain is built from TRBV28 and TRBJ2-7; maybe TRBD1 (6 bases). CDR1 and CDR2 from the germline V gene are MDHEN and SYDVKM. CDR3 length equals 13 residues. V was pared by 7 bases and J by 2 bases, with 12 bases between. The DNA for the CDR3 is TGTGCCAGCACTCCCACAGGGACCTACGAGCAGTACTTC. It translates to CASTPTGTYEQYF.

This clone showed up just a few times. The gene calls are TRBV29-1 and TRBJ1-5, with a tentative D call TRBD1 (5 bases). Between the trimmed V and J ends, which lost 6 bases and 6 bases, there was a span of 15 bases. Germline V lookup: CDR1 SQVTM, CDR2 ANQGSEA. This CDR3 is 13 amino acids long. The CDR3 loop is CSVLGRDGQPQHF. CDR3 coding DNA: TGCAGCGTCTTGGGCAGGGATGGTCAGCCCCAGCATTTT. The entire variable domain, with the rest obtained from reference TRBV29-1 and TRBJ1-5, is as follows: SAVISQKPSRDICQRGTSLTIQCQVDSQVTMMFWYRQQPGQSLTLIATANQGSEATYESGFVIDKFPISRPNLTFSTLTVSNMSPEDSSIYLCSVLGRDGQPQHFGDGTRLSIL.

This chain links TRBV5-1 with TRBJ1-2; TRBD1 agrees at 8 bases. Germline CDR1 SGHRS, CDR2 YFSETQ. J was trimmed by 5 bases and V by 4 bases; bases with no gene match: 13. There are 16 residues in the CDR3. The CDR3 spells CASSAGTGTFRYGYTF. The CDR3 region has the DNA TGCGCCAGCAGCGCCGGGACAGGAACCTTTCGATATGGCTACACCTTC.

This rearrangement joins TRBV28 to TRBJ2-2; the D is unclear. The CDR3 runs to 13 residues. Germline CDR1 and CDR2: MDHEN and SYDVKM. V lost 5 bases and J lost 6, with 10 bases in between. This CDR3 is CASSLLVAGELFF. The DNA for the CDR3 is TGTGCCAGCAGTCTGTTAGTTGCCGGGGAGCTGTTTTTT. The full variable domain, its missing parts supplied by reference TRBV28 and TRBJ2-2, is DVKVTQSSRYLVKRTGEKVFLECVQDMDHENMFWYRQDPGLGLRLIYFSYDVKMKEKGDIPEGYSVSREKKERFSLILESASTNQTSMYLCASSLLVAGELFFGEGSRLTVL.

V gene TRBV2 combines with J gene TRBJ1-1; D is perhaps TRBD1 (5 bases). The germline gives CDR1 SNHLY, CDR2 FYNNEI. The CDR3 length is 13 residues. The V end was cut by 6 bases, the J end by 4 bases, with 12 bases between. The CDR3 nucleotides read TGTGCCAGCAGCCCCTCGGGGGGCACTGAAGCTTTCTTT. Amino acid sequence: CASSPSGGTEAFF.

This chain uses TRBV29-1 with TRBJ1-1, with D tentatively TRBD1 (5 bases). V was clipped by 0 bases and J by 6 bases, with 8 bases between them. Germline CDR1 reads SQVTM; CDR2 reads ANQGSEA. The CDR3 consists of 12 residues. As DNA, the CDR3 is TGCAGCGTTGAAGATCAGGGCCCTGAAGCTTTCTTT. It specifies CSVEDQGPEAFF.

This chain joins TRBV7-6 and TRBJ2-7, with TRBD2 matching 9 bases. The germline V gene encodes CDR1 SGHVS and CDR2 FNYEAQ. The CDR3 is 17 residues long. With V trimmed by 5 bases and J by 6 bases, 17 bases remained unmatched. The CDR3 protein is CASSRSGGIAGVGEQYF. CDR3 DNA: TGTGCCAGCAGCCGAAGCGGTGGGATAGCGGGAGTGGGCGAGCAGTACTTC.

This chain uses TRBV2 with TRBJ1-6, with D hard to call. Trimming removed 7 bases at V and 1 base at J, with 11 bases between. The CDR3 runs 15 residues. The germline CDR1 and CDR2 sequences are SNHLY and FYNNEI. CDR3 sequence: CASTYKGSYNSPLHF. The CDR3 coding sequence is TGTGCCAGCACCTACAAAGGGTCCTATAATTCACCCCTCCACTTT.

CDR3: CASGPSLGTQYF. For the CDR3, the DNA is TGTGCCAGCGGTCCCTCCTTAGGGACCCAGTACTTC. The chain carries TRBV6-5 and TRBJ2-5, with D unresolved. V lost 8 bases and J lost 7, with 14 bases in between. In germline, CDR1 is MNHEY, CDR2 SVGAGI. CDR3 length: 12 amino acids.